A single sample gave rise to the 31 T cell receptor beta chains below, sequenced in a study of CD8+ T cells in alopecia areata. After isolation, RNA underwent reverse transcription to generate cDNA as the sequencing template. The protocol was immunoSEQ multiplex PCR, while the TCRdb copy is restricted to in-frame clones and leaves out a portion. The sample lists approximately 98,000 clones, about 50% occurring once. The specimen sequenced was NKG2D-low CD8+ T cells sorted from blood. These receptors all stem from a human donor with alopecia areata.

This clone appeared a few times. The CDR3 sequence is CASSFMMGDYGYTF. The CDR3 nucleotides read TGCGCCAGCAGCTTTATGATGGGGGACTATGGCTACACCTTC. The chain has TRBV5-1 and TRBJ1-2; D is possibly TRBD1 (5 bases). Germline V gene data show CDR1 as SGHRS and CDR2 as YFSETQ. The CDR3 runs 14 residues. Trimming left V 2 bases short and J 3 bases short, with 11 bases between.

This chain links TRBV4-1 with TRBJ2-5; no definite D call. This CDR3 has 14 residues. The germline CDR1 and CDR2 sequences are MGHRA and YSYEKL. V lost 3 bases and J lost 3, with 11 bases in between. CDR3 in amino acids: CASSQGGLKETQYF. DNA of the CDR3: TGCGCCAGCAGCCAGGGCGGCTTAAAAGAGACCCAGTACTTC.

Concerning this clone itself: This same CDR3 is encoded by further DNA sequences in the sample. J is TRBJ1-5 and V is TRBV2; D remains ambiguous. Germline loops: CDR1 SNHLY, CDR2 FYNNEI. The CDR3 runs 12 residues. V lost 6 bases, J lost 6 bases, and 9 bases lay in between. The CDR3 DNA reads TGTGCCAGCAGCTTAGGTGGTCAGCCCCAGCATTTT. Residues: CASSLGGQPQHF.

This chain connects TRBV13 to TRBJ2-1; D may be TRBD2 (5 bases). Germline CDR1 and CDR2: PRHDT and FYEKMQ (reference sequence). V gave up 3 bases and J gave up 6 bases, with 12 bases separating them. The CDR3 contains 14 residues. As DNA, the CDR3 is TGTGCCAGCAGCTTCGGGATCGGCGGCAATGAGCAGTTCTTC. Translating it yields CASSFGIGGNEQFF.

The chain combines TRBV7-9 with TRBJ2-2, with 8 bases lining up with TRBD2. In germline, CDR1 is SEHNR, CDR2 FQNEAQ (reference sequence). J gave up 3 bases and V 6 bases, and 15 bases lay outside the gene matches. CDR3 length: 18 residues. This chain's CDR3 is CASSTTSGAGEDTGELFF. The CDR3 nucleotides are TGTGCCAGCAGTACGACCTCGGGAGCGGGAGAGGACACCGGGGAGCTGTTTTTT.

This clone showed up just a few times. The chain combines TRBV7-9 with TRBJ2-1; D gene ambiguous. CDR1 is SEHNR, CDR2 FQNEAQ, per germline (reference sequence). Trimming shortened V by 2 bases and J by 9 bases, and 8 bases separated the two germline ends. The CDR3 consists of 12 residues. CDR3 in DNA: TGTGCCAGCAGCTTATGGGAAGGTGAGCAGTTCTTC. This sequence encodes CASSLWEGEQFF. The whole variable domain, remainder taken from reference TRBV7-9 and TRBJ2-1, is DTGVSQNPRHKITKRGQNVTFRCDPISEHNRLYWYRQTLGQGPEFLTYFQNEAQLEKSRLLSDRFSAERPKGSFSTLEIQRTEQGDSAMYLCASSLWEGEQFFGPGTRLTVL.

This clone was recorded a few times. V is TRBV23-1 and J is TRBJ1-1, with no clear D. TRBV23-1 is assigned to the ORF class and has an uncertain function. Between the trimmed V and J ends, which lost 3 bases and 0 bases, there was a span of 20 bases. CDR3 size: 18 residues. In nucleotides, the CDR3 is TGCGCCAGCAGTCATCACGTGACTTGTGCCACATTGAACACTGAAGCTTTCTTT. It translates to CASSHHVTCATLNTEAFF.

Regarding this clone: A junction boundary mismatches the germline segment, possibly from a read error. The gene calls are TRBV15 and TRBJ2-5, with TRBD2 matching over 7 bases. The CDR3 covers 13 residues. CDR1 is LNHNV, CDR2 YYDKDF, per germline (reference sequence). The CDR3 DNA reads TGTGCCACCAGCAGTCCTTTCGGGGGAGGGTTGAACTTC. Its translation is CATSSPFGGGLNF.

The chain uses TRBV4-1 and TRBJ2-7; TRBD2 agrees at 7 bases. With 3 bases clipped from V and 6 bases from J, the junction kept 11 bases outside the gene matches. Germline assignment: CDR1 MGHRA and CDR2 YSYEKL. This CDR3 spans 15 amino acids. In DNA form, the CDR3 reads TGCGCCAGCAGCCAGTCCGGGGGGAGTAGAGTCGAGCAGTACTTC. It is translated as CASSQSGGSRVEQYF.

The CDR3 reads CASSLGTGSTEAFF. CDR3 DNA: TGTGCCAGCAGCTTGGGCACAGGAAGCACTGAAGCTTTCTTT. The chain recombines TRBV7-9 with TRBJ1-1, with a possible D match to TRBD1 (5 bases). V was trimmed by 3 bases and J by 4 bases, leaving 12 bases between them. CDR3 length equals 14 residues. The germline gives CDR1 SEHNR, CDR2 FQNEAQ (reference sequence).

Comment on this clone: One end of the junction does not line up with germline, which may come from a read error. The chain uses TRBV7-7 and TRBJ2-5; D might be TRBD2 (6 bases). CDR1 and CDR2 from the germline V gene are SSHAT and FNYEAQ (reference sequence). The CDR3 runs 13 residues. The CDR3 reads CASSARRGETQYF. The CDR3 DNA reads TGTGCTAGCAGCGCTCGACGGGGGGAGACCCAGTACTTC.

V usage is TRBV19 and J usage is TRBJ2-1, with D possibly being TRBD1 (5 bases). With 3 bases removed from V and 0 bases from J, the gap between germline ends came to 9 bases. Per germline, CDR1 LNHDA and CDR2 SQIVND (reference sequence). This CDR3 region has 15 residues. CDR3 loop: CASSMGPSSYNEQFF. The CDR3 region has the DNA TGTGCCAGTAGTATGGGGCCTAGCTCCTACAATGAGCAGTTCTTC.

The chain recombines TRBV27 with TRBJ2-7; 11 positions agree with TRBD2. The CDR3 has 13 amino acids. From germline, CDR1 is MNHEY and CDR2 SMNVEV (reference sequence). The junction had 1 base not matched to a gene; V was cut back by 6 bases and J by 3 bases. Here the CDR3 reads CASRLAGDYEQYF. CDR3 sequence (DNA): TGTGCCAGCAGACTAGCGGGAGACTACGAGCAGTACTTC.

The chain employs TRBV29-1 and TRBJ2-1, with D unresolved. V lost 8 bases and J lost 3, with 8 bases in between. The CDR3 consists of 11 residues. Germline V CDR1 and CDR2: SQVTM, ANQGSEA. CDR3 DNA: TGCAGCTTCCACTTCTACAATGAGCAGTTCTTC. Amino acid sequence: CSFHFYNEQFF.

J is TRBJ2-6 and V is TRBV2, with D unclear. The CDR3 is 15 amino acids. Germline CDR1 is SNHLY and CDR2 is FYNNEI. V was trimmed by 3 bases and J by 0 bases, leaving 6 bases between them. The CDR3: CASSDSGSGANVLTF. In DNA, the CDR3 is TGTGCCAGCAGTGATAGTGGCTCTGGGGCCAACGTCCTGACTTTC.

This clone came up once. V is TRBV27 and J is TRBJ2-1, with D perhaps assigned TRBD1 or TRBD2 (6 bases each). The CDR3 is 15 amino acids. The V gene's germline CDR1 is MNHEY and CDR2 SMNVEV (reference sequence). The V end lost 0 bases, the J end lost 6 bases, and 12 bases lay between the germline ends. The CDR3 loop reads CASSLSGGGGNEQFF. The CDR3, as DNA: TGTGCCAGCAGTTTATCGGGTGGAGGGGGCAATGAGCAGTTCTTC.

V and J are TRBV27 and TRBJ1-5; 8 bases fit TRBD1. The trim removed 0 bases at V and 5 bases at J, leaving 6 bases unmatched. The CDR3 has 16 residues. From germline, CDR1 is MNHEY and CDR2 SMNVEV (reference sequence). CDR3: CASSLSGRGLHQPQHF. The CDR3 bases are TGTGCCAGCAGTTTATCAGGCAGGGGGCTCCATCAGCCCCAGCATTTT.

V is TRBV2 and J is TRBJ2-5, with 9 bases aligning to TRBD2. This CDR3 is built from 15 residues. V was clipped by 6 bases and J by 1 base; unmatched bases: 6. Germline CDR1 is SNHLY and CDR2 is FYNNEI. The CDR3 here is CASSPTSGLQETQYF. The CDR3 DNA reads TGTGCCAGCAGCCCGACTAGCGGACTCCAAGAGACCCAGTACTTC.

This clone was counted once. The rearrangement joins TRBV6-1 to TRBJ2-7; D ambiguous. The germline V gene encodes CDR1 MNHNS and CDR2 SASEGT. The CDR3 sequence is 10 residues long. Trimming shortened V by 8 bases and J by 1 base, and 3 bases separated the two germline ends. CDR3 residues: CASASYEQYF. For the CDR3, the DNA is TGTGCCAGCGCGTCCTACGAGCAGTACTTC.

This chain uses TRBV7-8 with TRBJ2-1, with D maybe TRBD2 (5 bases). Per the germline V gene, CDR1 is SGHVS and CDR2 is FQNEAQ. V was shortened by 2 bases and J by 8 bases, with 13 bases between the two germline ends. The CDR3 is 14 amino acids. CDR3: CASSLKVVGDEQFF. The CDR3 bases are TGTGCCAGCAGCTTAAAGGTCGTCGGGGATGAGCAGTTCTTC.

This clone was seen ten or more times. V is TRBV7-9 and J is TRBJ2-1; 8 bases are a match to TRBD2. Trimming cost V 3 bases and J 1 base; bases outside gene matches: 5. The CDR3 extends over 16 amino acids. Germline V gene sequence: CDR1 SEHNR, CDR2 FQNEAQ (reference sequence). The CDR3 coding sequence is TGTGCCAGCAGCTTTATGGGACTAGGATCCTACAATGAGCAGTTCTTC. It yields the protein CASSFMGLGSYNEQFF. Supplemented by reference TRBV7-9 and TRBJ2-1, the full variable domain reads DTGVSQNPRHKITKRGQNVTFRCDPISEHNRLYWYRQTLGQGPEFLTYFQNEAQLEKSRLLSDRFSAERPKGSFSTLEIQRTEQGDSAMYLCASSFMGLGSYNEQFFGPGTRLTVL.

This clone was found many times. The chain is built from TRBV5-4 and TRBJ2-3; a possible D gene is TRBD1 (5 bases). Germline V CDR1 and CDR2: SGHNT, YYREEE (reference sequence). V lost 2 bases, J lost 8 bases, and 12 bases lay in between. The length of the CDR3 is 13 residues. CDR3 protein: CASSFDIRVTQYF. CDR3 nucleotides: TGTGCCAGCAGCTTCGACATCAGGGTTACGCAGTATTTT.

Many counts were recorded for this clone. V is TRBV6-4 and J is TRBJ2-1; TRBD2 is a possible D gene (6 bases). Deletions cut 0 bases from V and 4 bases from J, with 13 bases between. This CDR3 has 16 amino acids. Germline V gene sequence: CDR1 MRHNA, CDR2 SNTAGT. The CDR3 protein is CASSDSIGGDYNEQFF. The CDR3 coding sequence is TGTGCCAGCAGTGACTCGATCGGCGGGGATTACAATGAGCAGTTCTTC.

This sequence joins TRBV6-6 and TRBJ2-1, with 13 bases that match TRBD2. The germline V gene encodes CDR1 MNHNY and CDR2 SVGAGI (reference sequence). The CDR3 is made up of 16 amino acids. The J segment lost 8 bases and the V segment lost 3 bases, leaving 7 bases of the junction unmatched. The CDR3 region has the DNA TGTGCCAGCAGTTATTCGACTAGCGGGAGGAGCGATGAGCAGTTCTTC. Protein sequence: CASSYSTSGRSDEQFF.

The V call is TRBV23-1, the J call TRBJ2-3; 7 nucleotides align to TRBD2. TRBV23-1 qualifies as an ORF whose function is uncertain. V trimming: 4 bases; J trimming: 4 bases; junction bases outside the gene matches: 11. This CDR3 is built from 16 residues. CDR3 residues: CASSRGWTGGADTQYF. CDR3 coding DNA: TGCGCCAGCAGTCGCGGCTGGACGGGAGGCGCAGATACGCAGTATTTT.

This clone has a handful of counts. This chain joins TRBV28 and TRBJ2-7; a possible D gene is TRBD1 (5 bases). CDR1 and CDR2 from the germline V gene are MDHEN and SYDVKM. V gave up 2 bases and J gave up 6 bases, with 17 bases separating them. This CDR3 comprises 15 residues. CDR3 protein: CASSLLGLSPREQYF. The CDR3 DNA is TGTGCCAGCAGTTTACTGGGGCTATCCCCTCGCGAGCAGTACTTC.

This sequence joins TRBV27 and TRBJ2-1, with D possibly matching TRBD2 (5 bases). The CDR3 runs to 15 residues. Between the trimmed V and J ends, which lost 5 bases and 4 bases, there was a span of 15 bases. CDR1 is MNHEY, CDR2 SMNVEV, per germline (reference sequence). The CDR3 protein is CASSPEVFGYNEQFF. The CDR3, as DNA: TGTGCCAGCAGTCCGGAGGTTTTCGGGTACAATGAGCAGTTCTTC.

The chain is built from TRBV19 and TRBJ2-7; 12 positions agree with TRBD1. The CDR3 is made up of 15 amino acids. J lost 7 bases, V lost 4 bases, and 8 bases had no gene match. CDR1 LNHDA and CDR2 SQIVND come from the germline V gene (reference sequence). CDR3 in DNA: TGTGCCAGTAGTACCACCGGGACAGGGGGCGAAGAGCAGTACTTC. Encoded protein: CASSTTGTGGEEQYF.

The V and J genes are TRBV28 and TRBJ1-1; D not certain. Germline loops: CDR1 MDHEN, CDR2 SYDVKM. There are 14 residues in the CDR3. Trimming took off 2 bases at V and 4 bases at J, with 11 bases between the two ends. Written as DNA, the CDR3 is TGTGCCAGCAGTTTAGGGAAATGGGGCACTGAAGCTTTCTTT. Its translation: CASSLGKWGTEAFF. Full variable domain (rest looked up from reference TRBV28 and TRBJ1-1): DVKVTQSSRYLVKRTGEKVFLECVQDMDHENMFWYRQDPGLGLRLIYFSYDVKMKEKGDIPEGYSVSREKKERFSLILESASTNQTSMYLCASSLGKWGTEAFFGQGTRLTVV.

This chain connects TRBV9 to TRBJ2-3, with TRBD1 matching over 8 bases. CDR1 and CDR2 from the germline V gene are SGDLS and YYNGEE. Losses at the gene ends were 0 bases for V and 3 bases for J; bases not matched to a gene: 6. The CDR3 is 16 residues long. In nucleotides, the CDR3 is TGTGCCAGCAGCGTAGAGTTCAGGGGGCGGACAGATACGCAGTATTTT. It codes for CASSVEFRGRTDTQYF.

Comments on this clone: An end of the junction does not agree with germline; a read error may underlie this. This CDR3 is also generated by other DNA sequences in the sample. The J gene is TRBJ1-1, the V gene TRBV29-1; D unclear. The CDR3 sequence is 11 residues long. Germline V gives CDR1 SQVTM, CDR2 ANQGSEA. CDR3 DNA: TGCAGCGTGGCATGGAACACCGAAGCTTTCTTT. It yields the protein CSVAWNTEAFF. Full variable domain (missing parts from reference TRBV29-1 and TRBJ1-1): SAVISQKPSRDICQRGTSLTIQCQVDSQVTMMFWYRQQPGQSLTLIATANQGSEATYESGFVIDKFPISRPNLTFSTLTVSNMSPEDSSIYLCSVAWNTEAFFGQGTRLTVV.